The T cell receptor beta chain described here comes from a study of blood T cell repertoires in COVID-19. Overall study context: Researchers got acute and convalescent COVID-19 samples from the United States, Italy and Spain. Sample material is recorded as cDNA or gDNA derived from T cells, B-cell-depleted T cells, or PBMCs.

V dropped 6 bases and J dropped 6 bases, with 4 bases sitting between them. Germline V gene sequence: CDR1 KGHSH, CDR2 LQKENI. This CDR3 region has 10 residues. Sequencing was performed with immunoSEQ multiplex PCR; in TCRdb, only in-frame clones are kept and a portion is missing. Of over 70,000 clones listed, about four fifths are singletons. The sequence was obtained from a human donor in a cohort sampled during active COVID-19. V and J are TRBV18 and TRBJ2-3; D remains unclear. Source material: peripheral blood. The CDR3 is CASSLDTQYF. Written as DNA, the CDR3 is TGTGCCAGCTCCTTGGATACGCAGTATTTT.